One sample yielded the 24 T cell receptor beta chains listed below, sequenced in a study of siplizumab effects on memory and regulatory T cells. Some clones are missing from TCRdb's copy, which holds only in-frame ones; the method was immunoSEQ multiplex PCR. Of about 94,000 clones listed, 94% are singletons. Sequencing was carried out using non-Treg CD4+ T cells sorted from blood. The receptors here all came from a human donor in good health.

The chain combines TRBV30 with TRBJ2-5; 9 positions match TRBD2. The CDR3 sequence is 14 residues long. Per the germline V gene, CDR1 is GTSNPN and CDR2 is SVGIG (reference sequence). Unmatched junction bases numbered 10, after V lost 4 bases and J lost 7 bases. CDR3 sequence reads: CAWNPAGGPSTQYF. The CDR3 DNA reads as TGTGCCTGGAATCCTGCGGGGGGGCCGTCGACCCAGTACTTC.

In this sample, this clone turned up once. V and J are TRBV5-4 and TRBJ2-5; 7 bases match TRBD2. The CDR3 loop spans 14 amino acids. With 4 bases clipped from V and 2 bases from J, the junction kept 5 bases outside the gene matches. Germline V gene data show CDR1 as SGHNT and CDR2 as YYREEE (reference sequence). CDR3 nucleotide sequence: TGTGCCAGCAGCCCGAGCGGGAAACAAGAGACCCAGTACTTC. This codes for CASSPSGKQETQYF.

The CDR3 is CASSPQTGTSNTEAFF. As DNA, the CDR3 is TGTGCCAGCAGCCCTCAGACAGGGACCTCGAACACTGAAGCTTTCTTT. The J gene is TRBJ1-1, the V gene TRBV7-6; 7 bases line up with TRBD1. Germline-derived CDR1 and CDR2 are SGHVS and FNYEAQ. Losses at the gene ends were 5 bases for V and 1 base for J; bases not matched to a gene: 10. The CDR3 is made up of 16 amino acids.

This sequence joins TRBV5-1 and TRBJ1-1; D not certain. There are 15 residues in the CDR3. V lost 4 bases, J lost 1 base, and 14 bases lay in between. Per germline, CDR1 SGHRS and CDR2 YFSETQ. CDR3 coding DNA: TGCGCCAGCAGCCTCCCGGACGGCTCGAACACTGAAGCTTTCTTT. Protein product: CASSLPDGSNTEAFF.

V and J are TRBV6-5 and TRBJ1-1; D is ambiguous. Trimming left V 6 bases short and J 4 bases short, with 9 bases between. This CDR3 is built from 12 residues. From germline, CDR1 is MNHEY and CDR2 SVGAGI. The CDR3 region is CASRSPTTEAFF. DNA for the CDR3: TGTGCCAGCAGATCTCCCACCACTGAAGCTTTCTTT.

The chain couples TRBV11-1 to TRBJ1-2; 11 bases line up with TRBD1. Looked up from germline, CDR1 is SGHAT and CDR2 is FQDESV (reference sequence). The CDR3 totals 14 residues. After removal of 5 bases from V and 6 bases from J, the junction contained 5 bases not matched to a gene. The CDR3 sequence is CASSPGQGADGYTF. In DNA, the CDR3 is TGTGCCAGCAGCCCCGGACAGGGGGCCGATGGCTACACCTTC.

The J gene is TRBJ2-5, the V gene TRBV23-1, with 8 bases aligning to TRBD1. The J call could be wrong; TRBJ2-7 is a better fit for the DNA end. TRBV23-1 is assigned to the ORF class and has an uncertain function. The CDR3 runs 13 residues. As DNA, the CDR3 is TGCGCCAGCAGTCCCGGACAGGGCAACGAGCAGTACTTC. Translating gives CASSPGQGNEQYF.

In this sample, this clone turned up a few times. CDR3 in DNA: TGTGCCAGCAGCCAAGATACAGGGGCGGGCTCTGGAAACACCATATATTTT. Amino acid sequence: CASSQDTGAGSGNTIYF. The gene calls are TRBV4-2 and TRBJ1-3, with 7 bases identical to TRBD1. V dropped 0 bases and J dropped 0; count of bases not matched to a gene: 5. Per germline, CDR1 LGHNA and CDR2 YNFKEQ. The CDR3 totals 17 residues.

The chain joins TRBV6-1 to TRBJ2-7, with 9 bases lining up with TRBD2. Germline CDR1 MNHNS, CDR2 SASEGT. V lost 3 bases and J lost 5; bases outside the gene matches: 5. This CDR3 spans 14 amino acids. The chain's CDR3 is CASSELAGAHEQYF. The CDR3 region has the DNA TGTGCCAGCAGTGAGTTAGCGGGAGCCCACGAGCAGTACTTC.

The chain combines TRBV18 with TRBJ2-5; no clear D. This CDR3 is built from 11 residues. V was clipped by 5 bases and J by 1 base, with 2 bases between them. Per the germline V gene, CDR1 is KGHSH and CDR2 is LQKENI. CDR3 protein: CASSSQETQYF. The DNA for the CDR3 is TGTGCCAGCTCATCCCAAGAGACCCAGTACTTC.

This sequence joins TRBV30 and TRBJ1-4; no definite D call. Germline V CDR1 and CDR2: GTSNPN, SVGIG (reference sequence). Trimming removed 3 bases from V and 4 bases from J, with 9 bases in between. The CDR3 has 13 residues. The CDR3 DNA reads as TGTGCCTGGAGGCGCTGGGATAATGAAAAACTGTTTTTT. It specifies CAWRRWDNEKLFF.

The chain has TRBV9 and TRBJ1-2; D might be TRBD1 (6 bases). The CDR3 loop spans 17 amino acids. Germline V lookup: CDR1 SGDLS, CDR2 YYNGEE. Trimming took 3 bases from V and 6 from J, leaving 24 bases between them. The CDR3 DNA is TGTGCCAGCAGCGCGGGCATAACAGGGACCCCTAGGGATGGCTACACCTTC. It yields the protein CASSAGITGTPRDGYTF.

This clone appeared a single time. The chain uses TRBV5-4 and TRBJ1-2; possible D gene TRBD1, 6 bases. This CDR3 is 16 amino acids long. Germline CDR1 is SGHNT and CDR2 is YYREEE (reference sequence). V was clipped by 1 base and J by 8 bases, with 21 bases between them. The CDR3 nucleotides read TGTGCCAGCAGCTTGTTCGGGGGCGCGAGAGGTTCCGGCTACACCTTC. This codes for CASSLFGGARGSGYTF.

This chain connects TRBV11-3 to TRBJ2-1; either TRBD1 or TRBD2 may supply D (5 bases each). V lost 5 bases and J lost 10, with 12 bases in between. Germline V gene lookup returns CDR1 SGHNT and CDR2 YENEEA. The length of the CDR3 is 12 residues. In nucleotides, the CDR3 is TGTGCCAGCAGCGCATCGTGGGGGGAGCAGTTCTTC. Encoded protein: CASSASWGEQFF.

V gene TRBV4-1 combines with J gene TRBJ2-7; D ambiguous. Germline V lookup: CDR1 MGHRA, CDR2 YSYEKL. The CDR3 spans 14 residues. V was trimmed by 1 base and J by 3 bases, leaving 10 bases between them. The CDR3 spells CASSQASLNYEQYF. Here the CDR3 DNA reads TGCGCCAGCAGCCAAGCCAGTTTGAACTACGAGCAGTACTTC.

This clone has a single count. This chain joins TRBV5-1 and TRBJ1-2, with 11 bases lining up with TRBD1. Per germline, CDR1 SGHRS and CDR2 YFSETQ. Trimming cost V 4 bases and J 6 bases; bases outside gene matches: 5. CDR3 length equals 14 residues. The CDR3, as DNA: TGCGCCAGCAGCAACGGACAGGGGGCCAATGGCTACACCTTC. Translation gives CASSNGQGANGYTF.

This clone showed up just once. The gene calls are TRBV7-9 and TRBJ2-3; 13 bases align to TRBD2. V shed 5 bases and J 5 bases; nucleotides not matched to a gene: 7. This CDR3 comprises 16 residues. The germline V gene encodes CDR1 SEHNR and CDR2 FQNEAQ (reference sequence). The CDR3 sequence: CASSPGTSGVVDTQYF. CDR3 bases: TGTGCCAGCAGCCCGGGGACTAGCGGGGTGGTAGATACGCAGTATTTT.

The chain links TRBV5-4 to TRBJ1-3, with a weak D call TRBD1 (6 bases). The V and J ends lost 4 bases and 9 bases respectively, with 14 bases between them. Per the germline V gene, CDR1 is SGHNT and CDR2 is YYREEE (reference sequence). The CDR3 covers 13 residues. Here the CDR3 DNA reads TGTGCCAGCAGCATACAGGGAGCGGGCACCATATATTTT. It specifies CASSIQGAGTIYF.

The chain is built from TRBV10-2 and TRBJ2-5; TRBD1 agrees at 8 bases. The CDR3 contains 14 residues. Germline lookup yields CDR1 WSHSY and CDR2 SAAADI. V gave up 6 bases and J gave up 5 bases; unmatched junction bases: 8. The CDR3 DNA reads as TGCGCCAGCAGCCAGGACAGGGTTGACGAGACCCAGTACTTC. It specifies CASSQDRVDETQYF.

J is TRBJ2-7 and V is TRBV10-3; D possibly corresponds to TRBD1 (6 bases). CDR1 and CDR2 from the germline V gene are ENHRY and SYGVKD. The CDR3 is 16 amino acids. With 6 bases removed from V and 0 bases from J, the gap between germline ends came to 18 bases. This chain's CDR3 is CAISDKNDRSSYEQYF. The CDR3 DNA follows: TGTGCCATCAGCGATAAGAACGACAGGAGCTCCTACGAGCAGTACTTC.

The chain combines TRBV30 with TRBJ2-7; 9 nucleotides line up with TRBD1. Germline-derived CDR1 and CDR2 are GTSNPN and SVGIG (reference sequence). The J segment lost 2 bases and the V segment lost 5 bases, leaving 7 bases of the junction unmatched. The CDR3 consists of 14 residues. The CDR3 DNA follows: TGTGCCTGGGCCGTCGGGACAGGGCCCTACGAGCAGTACTTC. This codes for CAWAVGTGPYEQYF.

The V and J genes are TRBV6-5 and TRBJ2-1, with 12 bases identical to TRBD2. CDR1 MNHEY and CDR2 SVGAGI come from the germline V gene. With V trimmed by 7 bases and J by 4 bases, 5 bases remained unmatched. The CDR3 has 15 amino acids. The CDR3 loop is CASTILAGGYNEQFF. The CDR3 DNA sequence: TGTGCCAGCACCATACTAGCGGGAGGTTACAATGAGCAGTTCTTC.

This chain uses TRBV5-8 with TRBJ1-1, with a weak D call TRBD1 (5 bases). The germline V gene has CDR1 SGHTS and CDR2 YDEGEE. Trimming removed 4 bases at V and 5 bases at J, with 15 bases between. This CDR3 region has 14 residues. CDR3 loop: CASSPQPGGTEAFF. DNA for the CDR3: TGTGCCAGCAGCCCCCAGCCGGGGGGGACTGAAGCTTTCTTT.

The chain recombines TRBV27 with TRBJ2-1, with D unresolved. V lost 7 bases to trimming and J lost 0 bases, with 25 bases between them. The CDR3 has 19 amino acids. Germline V gene lookup returns CDR1 MNHEY and CDR2 SMNVEV (reference sequence). DNA of the CDR3: TGTGCCAGCATCCCATATTCCCCCTTCGAGGTCAGCTCCTACAATGAGCAGTTCTTC. Translation: CASIPYSPFEVSSYNEQFF.